This record looks at one T cell receptor (beta chain) sequence and its context. The data belong to a study of blood T cell repertoires in COVID-19. The CDR3 is 16 amino acids. Per the germline V gene, CDR1 is GTSNPN and CDR2 is SVGIG (reference sequence). Losses at the gene ends were 3 bases for V and 3 bases for J; bases not matched to a gene: 7. Produced via immunoSEQ multiplex PCR; TCRdb's table is partial and in-frame only. The data show approximately 110,000 clones, roughly nine tenths seen once. Sequencing used peripheral blood. This chain connects TRBV30 to TRBJ2-1; TRBD2 aligns across 11 bases. The source of this sequence is a woman of 80 years or more with acute or convalescent COVID-19. This CDR3 is CAWSSYSGGDYNEQFF. The CDR3, as DNA: TGTGCCTGGAGCAGTTATAGCGGGGGGGACTACAATGAGCAGTTCTTC.